The source of this T cell receptor (beta chain) is a study of T cells expressing NK-cell markers. General observations from the study: In 5 to 7 donors, dominant CD3+CD56+NKG2C+ clones formed roughly 1.0-7.5% of CD8+ cells. Several of the donors also had these clonotypes leading their CD3+CD56-NKG2C+ fraction.

This CDR3 contains 16 residues. As to this clonotype: Its specificity is unknown.

TCR beta libraries carry UMIs added by 5'RACE template switching. TCRdb processed the 5' RACE reads again and assigns one entry to each CDR3 protein, with no DNA. This sample's clone table lists 300,000 to 500,000 distinct CDR3 sequences. This TCR derives from a woman in her 50s in good health. The sample was blood T cells: a sorted CD56 or NKG2C T cell subset, CD4+ or CD8+ T cells, or bulk PBMC T cells (not recorded which). The chain employs TRBV12-3 or TRBV12-4 and TRBJ1-5; TCRdb returns TRBD1, unconfirmable since there is no DNA. This chain's CDR3 is CASSKDSGTGAQPQHF.